One and the same sample provided the 11 T cell receptor beta chains below, sequenced in a study of human T cells and chemical hapten exposure (dated by TCRdb to the early 2020s). Library method: 5' RACE. This sample was sequenced with an Illumina MiSeq. The public sequencing data were trimmed at Q25 with fastp and processed into clonotypes with MiXCR by TCRdb, which kept only in-frame beta chains. Rows are combined by CDR3 protein, so each entry shows the most common genes and DNA. This sample has 81,000 or so distinct CDR3 sequences in its table, and 6% to 8.5% of those were observed once. Clones ranked in the top ten supply over 2% of the sample. Total RNA was extracted from unfractionated whole blood collected in Tempus Blood RNA tubes. The receptors here all came from a male donor in good health.

This chain links TRBV12-3 or TRBV12-4 with TRBJ2-4; either TRBD1 or TRBD2 may fit D (5 bases each). The CDR3 runs to 16 residues. Trimming shortened V by 5 bases and J by 0 bases, and 14 bases separated the two germline ends. The CDR3 DNA reads as TGTGCCAGCAGTAAAGGGACGGTTCTAGCCAAAAACATTCAGTACTTC. Translating it yields CASSKGTVLAKNIQYF.

There are a few counts of this clonotype. The chain combines TRBV15 with TRBJ2-1; a weak D match, TRBD2 (6 bases). The germline V gene encodes CDR1 LNHNV and CDR2 YYDKDF (reference sequence). Trimming left V 7 bases short and J 5 bases short, with 21 bases between. The CDR3 is made up of 16 amino acids. CDR3 in DNA: TGTGCCACCATGGAAGAATCGGGGGAAGGGGACAATGAGCAGTTCTTC. Protein sequence: CATMEESGEGDNEQFF.

This clonotype appeared a few times. The chain has TRBV2 and TRBJ2-5; 10 bases map to TRBD2. V was clipped by 2 bases and J by 5 bases; unmatched bases: 5. The germline V gene has CDR1 SNHLY and CDR2 FYNNEI. This CDR3 is built from 15 residues. The CDR3 here is CASSELAGAAETQYF. As DNA, the CDR3 is TGTGCCAGCAGTGAACTAGCGGGAGCGGCGGAGACCCAGTACTTC.

This clonotype was observed at least ten times. The V gene is TRBV4-3, the J gene TRBJ2-1; 7 bases align to TRBD1. Trimming cost V 4 bases and J 5 bases; bases outside gene matches: 8. This CDR3 spans 15 amino acids. CDR1 and CDR2 from the germline V gene are LGHNA and YSLEER. The CDR3 DNA reads TGCGCCAGCAGCCGCCGGGACAGCGCAGACAATGAGCAGTTCTTC. Protein sequence: CASSRRDSADNEQFF.

V and J are TRBV6-5 and TRBJ1-2, with no clear D. Trimming removed 4 bases at V and 6 bases at J, with 18 bases between. Germline loops: CDR1 MNHEY, CDR2 SVGAGI. The CDR3 has 15 residues. CDR3 sequence: CASSFVGPEGHGYTF. DNA for the CDR3: TGTGCCAGCAGTTTCGTTGGGCCAGAGGGTCATGGCTACACCTTC.

This clonotype was picked up a small number of times. V usage is TRBV6-2 or TRBV6-3 and J usage is TRBJ2-7; D is unresolved. This CDR3 comprises 15 residues. Trimming shortened V by 2 bases and J by 7 bases, and 18 bases separated the two germline ends. Germline V CDR1 and CDR2: MNHEY, SVGEGT. Written as DNA, the CDR3 is TGTGCCAGCAGTTACAACCGGGTCGAATTTGGGGAGCAGTACTTC. Translating gives CASSYNRVEFGEQYF.

This clonotype occurred many times. The genes are TRBV29-1 and TRBJ2-3; D not resolved. This CDR3 contains 10 residues. V was trimmed by 1 base and J by 4 bases, leaving 0 bases between them. CDR1 SQVTM and CDR2 ANQGSEA come from the germline V gene. CDR3 loop: CSVEADTQYF. The CDR3 DNA reads TGCAGCGTTGAAGCAGATACGCAGTATTTT.

This clonotype was counted many times. The V and J genes are TRBV20-1 and TRBJ2-5, with no clear D. CDR1 and CDR2 from the germline V gene are DFQATT and SNEGSKA (reference sequence). The CDR3 covers 13 residues. Between the trimmed V and J ends, which lost 3 bases and 0 bases, there was a span of 8 bases. In nucleotides, the CDR3 is TGCAGTGCTAGGGCCCCGGACCAAGAGACCCAGTACTTC. Its translation: CSARAPDQETQYF.

The chain is built from TRBV29-1 and TRBJ2-3; the match to TRBD1 covers 9 bases. CDR1 is SQVTM, CDR2 ANQGSEA, per germline. The CDR3 consists of 13 residues. V was clipped by 7 bases and J by 1 base; unmatched bases: 3. The CDR3 sequence: CSATGGGTDTQYF. For the CDR3, the DNA is TGCAGCGCTACAGGGGGCGGCACAGATACGCAGTATTTT.

The CDR3 region has the DNA TGTGCCAGCAGGTCGACGGCTATGAACACTGAAGCTTTCTTT. It encodes CASRSTAMNTEAFF. V gene TRBV12-3 or TRBV12-4 combines with J gene TRBJ1-1; D uncertain. V lost 6 bases and J lost 0, with 11 bases in between. The CDR3 length is 14 residues.

At least ten counts were recorded for this clonotype. The chain couples TRBV7-2 to TRBJ1-3; 9 positions agree with TRBD1. CDR1 and CDR2 from the germline V gene are SGHTA and FQGNSA. V lost 4 bases to trimming and J lost 3 bases; unmatched junction nucleotides: 7. The CDR3 is made up of 16 amino acids. The DNA of the CDR3 is TGTGCCAGCAGCTCCCCGGGACAGGGAAGTGGAAACACCATATATTTT. This translates into CASSSPGQGSGNTIYF.